A single sample is the source of the 10 T cell receptor beta chains below, sequenced in a study of T cell responses to AZD1222 COVID-19 vaccine. Assay: immunoSEQ multiplex PCR; the TCRdb copy retains only in-frame clones and omits some. The sample consists of 15,000 to 20,000 clones, around 81% of them appearing once. The sequenced sample was peripheral blood, obtained 28 days after the second AZD1222 dose. Receptors were obtained from an adult who received the AZD1222 COVID-19 vaccine.

This sequence joins TRBV6-5 and TRBJ2-1; 7 bases are a match to TRBD2. V trimming: 8 bases; J trimming: 9 bases; junction bases outside the gene matches: 13. Germline V gene lookup returns CDR1 MNHEY and CDR2 SVGAGI. The CDR3 consists of 14 residues. The CDR3 is CASWGGRATGEQFF. The DNA for the CDR3 is TGTGCCAGCTGGGGGGGGAGGGCCACTGGTGAGCAGTTCTTC.

V usage is TRBV10-3 and J usage is TRBJ1-2; 8 bases match TRBD1. This CDR3 contains 13 residues. Germline CDR1 ENHRY, CDR2 SYGVKD. Germline trimming cut 10 bases from V and 7 bases from J; bases unmatched to any gene: 11. CDR3 protein: CATPDRGKGGYTF. CDR3 in DNA: TGTGCCACCCCCGACAGGGGCAAGGGTGGCTACACCTTC.

The V call is TRBV2, the J call TRBJ2-7; TRBD1 matches 7 bases. Trimming took 6 bases from V and 4 from J; bases not matched to a gene: 6. The CDR3 consists of 13 residues. Germline assignment: CDR1 SNHLY and CDR2 FYNNEI. The CDR3: CASRAGDSYEQYF. DNA of the CDR3: TGTGCCAGCAGGGCCGGGGACAGTTACGAGCAGTACTTC.

V and J are TRBV7-7 and TRBJ2-5, with D maybe TRBD2 (6 bases). CDR3 length: 14 residues. The V end was cut by 0 bases, the J end by 7 bases, with 12 bases between. Germline V gene lookup returns CDR1 SSHAT and CDR2 FNYEAQ (reference sequence). The CDR3 is CASSLARGFGTQYF. CDR3 in DNA: TGTGCCAGCAGCTTAGCCCGGGGGTTCGGGACCCAGTACTTC. Complete variable domain (other parts from reference TRBV7-7 and TRBJ2-5): GAGVSQSPRYKVTKRGQDVTLRCDPISSHATLYWYQQALGQGPEFLTYFNYEAQPDKSGLPSDRFSAERPEGSISTLTIQRTEQRDSAMYRCASSLARGFGTQYFGPGTRLLVL.

The J gene is TRBJ1-5, the V gene TRBV5-6; 9 positions agree with TRBD1. CDR1 SGHDT and CDR2 YYEEEE come from the germline V gene. This CDR3 is 18 amino acids long. V shed 1 base, J shed 7 bases, and the junction held 15 bases outside the gene matches. This CDR3 reads CASSLRRDIQGARQPQHF. The CDR3 coding sequence is TGTGCCAGCAGCTTGAGAAGGGATATACAGGGGGCGCGGCAGCCCCAGCATTTT.

The rearrangement links TRBV9 to TRBJ2-3, with D possibly being TRBD1 (5 bases). V dropped 4 bases and J dropped 5 bases, with 8 bases sitting between them. CDR3 length: 12 amino acids. The germline V gene encodes CDR1 SGDLS and CDR2 YYNGEE. Here the CDR3 reads CASSQTGDTQYF. The DNA for the CDR3 is TGTGCCAGCAGCCAAACAGGAGATACGCAGTATTTT.

The V and J genes are TRBV7-3 and TRBJ2-1, with 11 bases that match TRBD2. The junction had 2 bases not matched to a gene; V was cut back by 4 bases and J by 3 bases. CDR1 SGHTA and CDR2 FQGTGA come from the germline V gene. The CDR3 spans 15 residues. The DNA for the CDR3 is TGTGCCAGCAGCTCGGGACTAGCGGACTACAATGAGCAGTTCTTC. Translation gives CASSSGLADYNEQFF.

This clone has a handful of counts. The gene calls are TRBV29-1 and TRBJ1-3; D possibly corresponds to TRBD1 (5 bases). The CDR3 is made up of 14 amino acids. From germline, CDR1 is SQVTM and CDR2 ANQGSEA. The V gene lost 6 bases and the J gene lost 0 bases, with 12 bases spanning the gap. The CDR3 here is CSVGGTSSGNTIYF. CDR3 DNA: TGCAGCGTGGGGGGAACAAGCTCTGGAAACACCATATATTTT. The entire variable domain, with the rest obtained from reference TRBV29-1 and TRBJ1-3, is as follows: SAVISQKPSRDICQRGTSLTIQCQVDSQVTMMFWYRQQPGQSLTLIATANQGSEATYESGFVIDKFPISRPNLTFSTLTVSNMSPEDSSIYLCSVGGTSSGNTIYFGEGSWLTVV.

The genes are TRBV9 and TRBJ1-2; no clear D. V shed 0 bases and J shed 5 bases, with 8 bases lying between them. The CDR3 contains 13 residues. Germline CDR1 and CDR2: SGDLS and YYNGEE. The CDR3 DNA follows: TGTGCCAGCAGCGTAGTGGGAGGTTATGGCTACACCTTC. Translated: CASSVVGGYGYTF.

The chain employs TRBV18 and TRBJ2-7; TRBD1 matches 7 bases. The CDR3 runs 14 residues. Losses at the gene ends were 3 bases for V and 3 bases for J; bases not matched to a gene: 5. CDR1 and CDR2 from the germline V gene are KGHSH and LQKENI. CDR3 coding DNA: TGTGCCAGCTCACCTCAACCAGGGGGCTACGAGCAGTACTTC. Translated: CASSPQPGGYEQYF.